The clone carrying this TCR beta chain occurred many times. This CDR3 is built from 13 residues. Trimming took 4 bases from V and 1 from J, leaving 8 bases between them. The V gene's germline CDR1 is SGHNT and CDR2 YYREEE (reference sequence). These data originate in a study of radiation and T cells in renal cell carcinoma. As to treatment: treatment-naive control, cytoreductive nephrectomy. Here immunoSEQ multiplex PCR was the method, and the copy in TCRdb shows in-frame clones only, minus some. This table holds 15,000 to 20,000 clones, roughly 60% found once. This rearrangement joins TRBV5-4 to TRBJ1-1, with D hard to call. Sequenced here: tumor tissue, sampled from a patient whose treatment was nephrectomy without radiotherapy. The source is a middle-aged man with renal cell carcinoma. Here the CDR3 reads CASSLGRNTEAFF. As DNA, the CDR3 is TGTGCCAGCAGCCTAGGGAGGAACACTGAAGCTTTCTTT.